This T cell receptor beta chain originates from a study of blood T cell repertoires in COVID-19. In the study overall: Spain, Italy and the United States supplied samples that represented acute and convalescent COVID-19.

Assay: immunoSEQ multiplex PCR; the TCRdb copy retains only in-frame clones and omits some. The sample has around 400,000 clones, approximately 90% seen once. Membership in each cohort depended on participant-reported clinical history. This CDR3 comprises 12 residues. In germline, CDR1 is SGHDT, CDR2 YYEEEE. V was pared by 4 bases and J by 11 bases, with 5 bases of the junction left unmatched. The chain employs TRBV5-6 and TRBJ1-4, with 7 nucleotides matching TRBD1. The sequence came from a woman in her 40s who had been exposed to COVID-19. Sequences were obtained from PBMCs or T cells enriched from blood (not recorded which). The CDR3 spells CASSLPGQKLFF. The DNA of the CDR3 is TGTGCCAGCAGCCTACCGGGACAGAAACTGTTTTTT.